These 14 T cell receptor beta chains came from one sample sequenced in a study of blood T cell repertoires in COVID-19. Sequencing used immunoSEQ multiplex PCR; TCRdb keeps in-frame clones, though not all of them. Among 200,000 to 250,000 clones listed, 84% were seen once. Sequenced material: peripheral blood. All receptors derive from a young man with active or convalescent COVID-19.

The CDR3 DNA reads TGTGCCAGCTCACCCGACAGGGTAGGAGAGACCCAGTACTTC. Translated, it gives CASSPDRVGETQYF. The V and J genes are TRBV18 and TRBJ2-5; 7 nucleotides match TRBD1. J was trimmed by 4 bases and V by 3 bases; bases with no gene match: 5. The germline V gene has CDR1 KGHSH and CDR2 LQKENI. This CDR3 is 14 amino acids long.

The rearrangement links TRBV30 to TRBJ1-6; D is ambiguous. CDR3 size: 13 residues. V was shortened by 4 bases and J by 6 bases, with 10 bases between the two germline ends. Per germline, CDR1 GTSNPN and CDR2 SVGIG (reference sequence). CDR3 sequence reads: CAWIQEGNSPLHF. In DNA form, the CDR3 reads TGTGCCTGGATTCAGGAGGGTAATTCACCCCTCCACTTT.

J is TRBJ2-3 and V is TRBV28; 8 bases fit TRBD1. The CDR3 consists of 16 residues. V was pared by 1 base and J by 0 bases, with 3 bases of the junction left unmatched. Germline V gene sequence: CDR1 MDHEN, CDR2 SYDVKM. The CDR3, as DNA: TGTGCCAGCAGTTTATACCAGGGGGCTAGCACAGATACGCAGTATTTT. This codes for CASSLYQGASTDTQYF.

The J gene is TRBJ1-2, the V gene TRBV6-1, with D possibly matching TRBD1 (6 bases). The CDR3 runs 14 residues. Germline CDR1 reads MNHNS; CDR2 reads SASEGT. Trimming cost V 3 bases and J 8 bases, with 16 bases left between them. Here the CDR3 reads CASSDWQGKRGYTF. The CDR3 bases are TGTGCCAGCAGTGATTGGCAGGGGAAGAGAGGCTACACCTTC.

The chain couples TRBV7-2 to TRBJ2-5; D might be TRBD2 (5 bases). The CDR3 is 14 amino acids. Deletions cut 5 bases from V and 2 bases from J, with 12 bases between. Per the germline V gene, CDR1 is SGHTA and CDR2 is FQGNSA. CDR3 sequence (DNA): TGTGCCAGCAGCATCCCCGGGAATCAAGAGACCCAGTACTTC. It translates to CASSIPGNQETQYF.

This CDR3 reads CASSQAGSSDRGRYGYTF. CDR3 in DNA: TGCGCCAGCAGCCAAGCGGGCTCGTCGGACAGGGGGCGGTATGGCTACACCTTC. V and J are TRBV4-1 and TRBJ1-2, with TRBD1 matching 11 bases. The CDR3 is made up of 18 amino acids. V was clipped by 1 base and J by 5 bases; unmatched bases: 12. Germline V CDR1 and CDR2: MGHRA, YSYEKL.

The chain links TRBV19 to TRBJ1-1, with a tentative D call TRBD1 (5 bases). The CDR3 extends over 14 amino acids. Trimming shortened V by 5 bases and J by 0 bases, and 10 bases separated the two germline ends. Germline values: CDR1 LNHDA, CDR2 SQIVND (reference sequence). Here the CDR3 reads CASSQTEMNTEAFF. The CDR3 nucleotides are TGTGCCAGTAGTCAGACAGAGATGAACACTGAAGCTTTCTTT.

The chain carries TRBV11-2 and TRBJ2-3; tentative D call: TRBD2 (7 bases). This CDR3 is built from 16 residues. Trimming removed 0 bases from V and 4 bases from J, with 14 bases in between. CDR1 and CDR2 (germline): SGHAT, FQNNGV. The CDR3, as DNA: TGTGCCAGCAGCTTAGATCTCGCGGGGGCCGCAGATACGCAGTATTTT. It specifies CASSLDLAGAADTQYF. Together with reference TRBV11-2 and TRBJ2-3, the CDR3 gives the full variable domain: EAGVAQSPRYKIIEKRQSVAFWCNPISGHATLYWYQQILGQGPKLLIQFQNNGVVDDSQLPKDRFSAERLKGVDSTLKIQPAKLEDSAVYLCASSLDLAGAADTQYFGPGTRLTVL.

The chain has TRBV7-2 and TRBJ2-1; a weak D match, TRBD1 (6 bases). V was clipped by 5 bases and J by 10 bases, with 12 bases between them. Germline V gives CDR1 SGHTA, CDR2 FQGNSA. The CDR3 is made up of 12 amino acids. The CDR3 here is CASSPTGTEQFF. The DNA of the CDR3 is TGTGCCAGCAGCCCGACAGGAACCGAGCAGTTCTTC.

The rearrangement joins TRBV7-8 to TRBJ2-1; 11 positions agree with TRBD2. CDR1 and CDR2 from the germline V gene are SGHVS and FQNEAQ. V was clipped by 1 base and J by 10 bases; unmatched bases: 9. This CDR3 comprises 16 residues. CDR3 residues: CASSLVGSGRAKEQFF. CDR3 sequence (DNA): TGTGCCAGCAGCTTAGTAGGTAGCGGGAGGGCCAAAGAGCAGTTCTTC.

V and J are TRBV12-1 and TRBJ2-7; the table's TRBD2 call for D was not verified on the DNA. TRBV12-1 is a pseudogene locus. The length of the CDR3 is 15 residues. CDR3 residues: CASSFELAGDHEQYF. The CDR3, as DNA: TGTGCCAGCAGCTTTGAACTAGCGGGAGATCACGAGCAGTACTTC.

The V call is TRBV6-6, the J call TRBJ1-1, with no clear D. CDR1 is MNHNY and CDR2 is SVGAGI in the germline V gene (reference sequence). V was trimmed by 4 bases and J by 0 bases, leaving 6 bases between them. This CDR3 is 13 amino acids long. The CDR3 spells CASSSQLNTEAFF. In DNA form, the CDR3 reads TGTGCCAGCAGTTCGCAGTTGAACACTGAAGCTTTCTTT.

The rearrangement links TRBV30 to TRBJ2-5, with 11 bases that match TRBD2. CDR3 length: 14 amino acids. Unmatched junction bases numbered 7, after V lost 3 bases and J lost 7 bases. CDR1 is GTSNPN, CDR2 SVGIG, per germline (reference sequence). CDR3 residues: CAWRVAGGPGTQYF. CDR3 nucleotide sequence: TGTGCCTGGAGGGTAGCGGGAGGGCCTGGGACCCAGTACTTC.

The V gene is TRBV5-8, the J gene TRBJ1-5; 8 bases line up with TRBD1. CDR1 and CDR2 (germline): SGHTS, YDEGEE. V gave up 5 bases and J gave up 9 bases; unmatched junction bases: 13. This CDR3 has 15 residues. The CDR3 sequence: CASRTRGRLKGPQHF. The CDR3 DNA is TGTGCCAGCAGAACCAGGGGGCGCCTAAAGGGGCCCCAGCATTTT.